Listed here is a single T cell receptor (beta chain). This entry is derived from a study of long-term antiretroviral therapy in people with HIV. With survey level as its setting, the immunoSEQ assay was v3.0. The table came from immunoSEQ multiplex PCR; TCRdb's copy has only in-frame clones and leaves some out. Among roughly 28,000 clones listed, approximately 95% were seen once. The CDR3 has 15 amino acids. Trimming at V came to 4 bases and at J to 5 bases, leaving 11 bases not matched to a gene. CDR1 is SQVTM, CDR2 ANQGSEA, per germline. This TCR was sampled from a man aged 25-45 years with HIV. The V call is TRBV29-1, the J call TRBJ2-5, with 9 bases matching TRBD2. This specimen was unsorted PBMCs, taken 5.3 years after starting antiretroviral therapy. CDR3 amino acids: CSVGRTSVGWETQYF. DNA of the CDR3: TGCAGCGTTGGCAGGACTAGCGTGGGTTGGGAGACCCAGTACTTC.